This TCR beta chain came from a study of naive and memory T cell subsets (dated by TCRdb to 2016 to 2017). Concerning the study at large: According to the figure summarizing the samples, there were about 10 blood donors, 7 tuberculin skin test biopsies and 3 saline control biopsies. PCR2 was typically performed as a SYBR Green qPCR that was stopped at a set threshold, although end-point PCR (around 6 cycles) could be used instead for low-input samples.

The library was produced with 5' RACE. The ligated cDNA was amplified in four rounds of PCR with nested alpha and beta constant region primers together with the SP2 primer. TCR RNA was reverse transcribed with SuperScript IV using alpha and beta constant region primers for the blood and skin samples. T4 RNA ligase 1 was used to ligate an oligonucleotide containing the Illumina SP2 primer and a UMI to the 3' end of the cDNA. To prevent hairpin formation, the 12-nucleotide UMI was made up of two random hexamers with an eight-base spacer between them. TCR alpha and beta chain libraries were processed separately from the second PCR onward, with dual indexing for multiplexing. After pooling, the indexed libraries were analyzed by capillary electrophoresis and sequenced on either an Illumina MiSeq or NextSeq. Libraries were spiked with PhiX DNA at about 5-7.5% so that base diversity was increased and cluster recognition was improved. The source study handled its data this way. Demultiplexor extracted UMIs from read 2, combined them with read 1 TCR sequence, and split reads by sample indices. Decombinator identified V and J genes and V-J junctions, assigning each TCR a five-part identifier including V and J deletions. Collapsinator used UMIs to correct sequencing errors and PCR amplification heterogeneity, producing a UMI-based abundance for each TCR. CDR3Translator turned identifiers into nucleotide sequence, translated the nucleotide sequence into amino acids, and pulled out CDR3 regions based on terminal motifs. Error-corrected counts of alpha and beta TCRs from blood and skin were compared after being normalized to the amount of input RNA. The public reads were quality trimmed at Q25 with fastp and then assembled into clones with MiXCR by TCRdb, keeping productive beta chains. Under each unique CDR3 protein, matching rows form one entry showing the most common genes and DNA. None of the V and J calls come from the authors' own analysis; TCRdb made them. The sample data list about 48,000 distinct CDR3 sequences, and approximately 4.8% of these were observed just once. Of the sample, around 0.88% is held by the ten largest clones.

The study reported a robust and sensitive protocol to amplify, sequence and analyze TCRs, based on 3' ligation of a UMI-containing oligonucleotide to TCR cDNA. For whole blood analysis, roughly 2.6 ml of peripheral blood was drawn from adult healthy volunteers into Tempus tubes, and RNA was extracted according to the manufacturer's instructions. Total RNA was treated with RQ1 DNase, without cell sorting, prior to reverse transcription, with an input of 1 to 1000 ng being targeted. Skin biopsy and whole blood libraries were made to test pipeline robustness in samples where T cells form a minority population. V sheds 2 bases and J sheds 0 bases, leaving 11 bases between their ends. CDR1 and CDR2 are read off the germline V gene as SGDLS and YYNGEE. The CDR3 covers 15 residues, taking in both the cysteine and the phenylalanine. The read is trimmed to its CDR3 DNA, 45 bases read in frame from base 1.

With regard to this clonotype: Its antigen is still unknown. This may be a read error, as it is one base from a much larger clone.

Beyond this particular receptor, the publication reports: The potential sensitivity of the RNA-based method to TCR transcript changes with T cell activation and differentiation was acknowledged.

The sequence joins TRBV9 to TRBJ1-1; the D gene cannot be resolved reliably. The clonotype originates from a female donor in good health. The sequenced DNA is TGTGCCAGCAGCGTCACAATCGGATTGAACACTGAAGCTTTCTTT. This codes for CASSVTIGLNTEAFF.